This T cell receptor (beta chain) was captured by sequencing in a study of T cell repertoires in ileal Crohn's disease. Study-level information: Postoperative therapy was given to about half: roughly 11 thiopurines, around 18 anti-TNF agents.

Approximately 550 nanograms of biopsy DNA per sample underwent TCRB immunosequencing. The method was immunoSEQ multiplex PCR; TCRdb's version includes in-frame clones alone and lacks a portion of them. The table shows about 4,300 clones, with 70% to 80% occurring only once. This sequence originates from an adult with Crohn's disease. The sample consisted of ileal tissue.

CDR3 region: CASSAPEATPYEQYF. CDR3 sequence (DNA): TGTGCCAGCAGTGCCCCCGAGGCTACGCCCTACGAGCAGTACTTC. This rearrangement joins TRBV9 to TRBJ2-7, with no clear D. V was trimmed by 5 bases and J by 2 bases, leaving 17 bases between them. The germline CDR1 and CDR2 sequences are SGDLS and YYNGEE. The CDR3 is 15 amino acids.